This TCR beta chain was obtained from a study of cytomegalovirus exposure and HLA in healthy donors. Study-level points and caveats: Cytomegalovirus-associated TCR beta chains were listed, numbering around 150. One cluster of highly shared sequence variants probably arose as a sequencing artifact.

This clone came up once. Its antigen remains unknown. Both 60 Vbeta primers and 13 Jbeta primers went into the PCR. The table came from immunoSEQ multiplex PCR; TCRdb's copy has only in-frame clones and leaves some out. The data show roughly 100,000 clones, 79% seen once. From germline, CDR1 is MGHRA and CDR2 YSYEKL. Trimming cost V 2 bases and J 5 bases, with 13 bases left between them. The CDR3 is 14 amino acids. V usage is TRBV4-1 and J usage is TRBJ2-7; the D gene is possibly TRBD2 (5 bases). This TCR was recovered from a man in his forties or fifties in good health and CMV-seropositive. Sequenced sample: PBMCs. CDR3 sequence: CASSQWLGSNEQYF. In DNA form, the CDR3 reads TGCGCCAGCAGCCAATGGCTGGGGAGCAACGAGCAGTACTTC.